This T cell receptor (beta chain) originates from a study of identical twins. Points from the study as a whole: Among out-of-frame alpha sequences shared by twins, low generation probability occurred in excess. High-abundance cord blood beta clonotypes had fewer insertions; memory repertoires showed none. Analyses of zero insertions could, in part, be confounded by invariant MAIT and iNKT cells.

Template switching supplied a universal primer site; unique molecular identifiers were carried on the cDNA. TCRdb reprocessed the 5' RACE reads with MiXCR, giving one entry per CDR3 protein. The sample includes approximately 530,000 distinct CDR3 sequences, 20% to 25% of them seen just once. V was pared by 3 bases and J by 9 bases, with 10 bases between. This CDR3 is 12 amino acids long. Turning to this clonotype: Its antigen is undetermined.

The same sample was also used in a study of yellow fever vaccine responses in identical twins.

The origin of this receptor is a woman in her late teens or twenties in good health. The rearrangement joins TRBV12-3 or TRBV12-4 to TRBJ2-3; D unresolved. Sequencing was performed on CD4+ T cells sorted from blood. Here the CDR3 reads CASSLQAGTQYF. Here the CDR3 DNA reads TGTGCCAGCAGTTTGCAGGCAGGCACGCAGTATTTT.